Below, one T cell receptor (beta chain) is given with its context. Per germline, CDR1 SGDLS and CDR2 YYNGEE. V dropped 0 bases and J dropped 2 bases, with 11 bases sitting between them. The CDR3 sequence is 15 residues long. This sample is drawn from a study of blood T cell repertoires in COVID-19. As for the study in general: Acute and convalescent COVID-19 samples came from the United States, Italy and Spain.

In the study's own analysis: Estimation of nucleated cell counts relied on the amplification of reference gene primers. Sequenced by immunoSEQ multiplex PCR; TCRdb stores in-frame clones only, minus some. V and J calls and clone size follow that table, whereas D and trimming were derived from the DNA. This sample has about 100,000 clones, with 80% found just once. The V gene is TRBV9, the J gene TRBJ1-2, with D possibly TRBD1 on 5 matching bases. This receptor was identified in a woman aged 70-85 years with acute or convalescent COVID-19. Specimen: peripheral blood. Here the CDR3 reads CASSVEAGKNYGYTF. The CDR3 nucleotides read TGTGCCAGCAGCGTAGAAGCAGGGAAAAACTATGGCTACACCTTC.